This is a list of T cell receptor beta chains from one sample in a study of OX40 agonist ivuxolimab in advanced cancers. Data came from immunoSEQ multiplex PCR; TCRdb stores just in-frame clones and leaves some out. Of tens of thousands of clones in the sample, 65% to 90% were seen once. The specimen comprised CD4+ or CD8+ T cells sorted from blood, sampled in a trial of the OX40 agonist ivuxolimab. These receptors were collected from an adult with an advanced solid tumor such as melanoma, head and neck, liver or kidney cancer. Each CDR3 is given with its conserved first and last residue. Fields, in order: clone size, D gene, J gene, V gene, CDR3 DNA, CDR3 protein. D genes are given only for firm matches. Clone size, where shown, is once, few, many, or a class for clones that have expanded.

>.|.|TRBJ2-5|TRBV18
TGTGCCAGCTCACCAGGGAGGGAGACCCAGTACTTC
CASSPGRETQYF
>few|.|TRBJ1-1|TRBV6-4
TGTGCCAGCAGTTTCAGGGAAAACACTGAAGCTTTCTTT
CASSFRENTEAFF
>.|TRBD1|TRBJ1-5|TRBV18
TGTGCCAGCTCGTCGGACAGGGGCAATCAGCCCCAGCATTTT
CASSSDRGNQPQHF
>.|TRBD1|TRBJ1-2|TRBV27
TGTGCCAGCAGTTTATCGACAGGGATTCGAAGTGGCTACACCTTC
CASSLSTGIRSGYTF
>.|TRBD1|TRBJ2-5|TRBV19
TGTGCCAGTAGAATATCAGGGGGCTTGGAGACCCAGTACTTC
CASRISGGLETQYF
>few|TRBD1|TRBJ2-3|TRBV7-6
TGTGCCAGCAGCCAGTGGACAGGGGGCACAGATACGCAGTATTTT
CASSQWTGGTDTQYF
>.|.|TRBJ1-2|TRBV9
TGTGCCAGCAGCGTAGTAGGTTCATCCCCGATCTATGGCTACACCTTC
CASSVVGSSPIYGYTF
>.|.|TRBJ1-1|TRBV5-1
TGCGCCAGCAGCTTGGATCCGGGTCGTGAAGCTTTCTTT
CASSLDPGREAFF
>.|TRBD1|TRBJ2-1|TRBV5-1
TGCGCCAGCAGCTTGGCACAGGGGGGATACAATGAGCAGTTCTTC
CASSLAQGGYNEQFF
>.|TRBD2|TRBJ2-3|TRBV6-5
TGTGCCAGCAGTCGACTAGCGGGGGAGCCAGATACGCAGTATTTT
CASSRLAGEPDTQYF
>.|.|TRBJ2-6|TRBV5-4
TGTGCCAGCAGTATACAGGGTGTCAACGTCCTGACTTTC
CASSIQGVNVLTF
>.|.|TRBJ2-7|TRBV11-2
TGTGCCAGCAGCTTAGAAGGGTACGAGCAGTACTTC
CASSLEGYEQYF
>.|TRBD2|TRBJ2-3|TRBV28
TGTGCCAGCAGTTCAGGCATAGCGGGACTTAGCACAGATACGCAGTATTTT
CASSSGIAGLSTDTQYF
>.|.|TRBJ2-3|TRBV19
TGTGCCAGTAGTCGAAGTCGCGGGACAGCTTCTAGCACAGATACGCAGTATTTT
CASSRSRGTASSTDTQYF
>.|.|TRBJ1-5|TRBV19
TGTGCCAGTAGTATCAGTTATAGCAATCAGCCCCAGCATTTT
CASSISYSNQPQHF
>.|TRBD2|TRBJ2-5|TRBV4-1
TGCGCCAGCACCCCGGTTAGCGGGGGGCCGGGGACCCAGTACTTC
CASTPVSGGPGTQYF
>.|.|TRBJ2-7|TRBV7-9
TGTGCCAGCAGCTTAAGGGCGGACATCCACGAGCAGTACTTC
CASSLRADIHEQYF
>.|TRBD2|TRBJ2-2|TRBV19
TGTGCCAGTAGTCCCCACCTAGCGGGGGGCGGCGGGGAGCTGTTTTTT
CASSPHLAGGGGELFF
>.|.|TRBJ1-1|TRBV7-2
TGTGCCAGCAGCCGCGGGGGATGGGGCACTGAAGCTTTCTTT
CASSRGGWGTEAFF
>.|TRBD1|TRBJ2-1|TRBV4-3
TGCGCCAGCAGCCAGGACAGGTCTAGGGATGAGCAGTTCTTC
CASSQDRSRDEQFF
>.|.|TRBJ2-2|TRBV7-9
TGTGCCAGCAGCTTAAGTTACAGTCGGGACACCGGGGAGCTGTTTTTT
CASSLSYSRDTGELFF
>.|.|TRBJ2-5|TRBV29-1
TGCAGCGTTGAAGGCAGGGAAGAGACCCAGTACTTC
CSVEGREETQYF
>.|.|TRBJ2-3|TRBV7-2
TGTGCCAGCAGCCCGCTGGGTGATACGCAGTATTTT
CASSPLGDTQYF
>.|.|TRBJ1-1|TRBV18
TGTGCCAGCTCACCAAAGTTCGGGGGGGGAACTGAAGCTTTCTTT
CASSPKFGGGTEAFF
>.|.|TRBJ2-7|TRBV5-4
TGTGCCAGCAGCTTGAAAAGGGTGTCCGGCGAGCAGTACTTC
CASSLKRVSGEQYF
>.|.|TRBJ2-7|TRBV5-1
TGCGCCAGCAGCTTAGACAGGACGGCCTCCTACGAGCAGTACTTC
CASSLDRTASYEQYF
>.|.|TRBJ2-3|TRBV13
TGTGCCAGCAGCTTAGGCCTCTCAGATACGCAGTATTTT
CASSLGLSDTQYF
>.|TRBD1|TRBJ1-1|TRBV11-3
TGTGCCAGCAGCTCCGGGACAGGGGCCACTGAAGCTTTCTTT
CASSSGTGATEAFF
>.|.|TRBJ1-1|TRBV6-5
TGTGCCAGCAGAGGATTATTCCGTCGGAACACTGAAGCTTTCTTT
CASRGLFRRNTEAFF
>few|TRBD1|TRBJ2-2|TRBV5-1
TGCGCCAGCAGCTTGGGTTTCCAGGGGGCCACCGGGGAGCTGTTTTTT
CASSLGFQGATGELFF
>.|.|TRBJ2-2|TRBV7-6
TGTGCCAGCAGCTTAAATAGCGGAAGCACCGGGGAGCTGTTTTTT
CASSLNSGSTGELFF
>few|TRBD2|TRBJ2-1|TRBV7-2
TGTGCCAGCAGCTTTCTAGCGGGGTCTATTAATGAGCAGTTCTTC
CASSFLAGSINEQFF
>.|.|TRBJ1-2|TRBV6-5
TGTGCCAGCAGAAATATACAGGATTGGGCTGGCTACACCTTC
CASRNIQDWAGYTF
>.|TRBD2|TRBJ2-4|TRBV4-1
TGCGCCAGCAGCCAAGAGGGAGCGGGGGGGCGGGTAGCCAAAAACATTCAGTACTTC
CASSQEGAGGRVAKNIQYF
>.|TRBD1|TRBJ1-6|TRBV27
TGTGCCAGCAGTTCGGGGGGACAGCTTAATTCACCCCTCCACTTT
CASSSGGQLNSPLHF
>.|.|TRBJ2-7|TRBV6-5
TGTGCCAGCAGTTACGGGCAGAGTGGGGGTTACGAGCAGTACTTC
CASSYGQSGGYEQYF
>.|.|TRBJ1-2|TRBV6-5
TGTGCCAGCAGTTACTCCCGGGCGGACTATGGCTACACCTTC
CASSYSRADYGYTF